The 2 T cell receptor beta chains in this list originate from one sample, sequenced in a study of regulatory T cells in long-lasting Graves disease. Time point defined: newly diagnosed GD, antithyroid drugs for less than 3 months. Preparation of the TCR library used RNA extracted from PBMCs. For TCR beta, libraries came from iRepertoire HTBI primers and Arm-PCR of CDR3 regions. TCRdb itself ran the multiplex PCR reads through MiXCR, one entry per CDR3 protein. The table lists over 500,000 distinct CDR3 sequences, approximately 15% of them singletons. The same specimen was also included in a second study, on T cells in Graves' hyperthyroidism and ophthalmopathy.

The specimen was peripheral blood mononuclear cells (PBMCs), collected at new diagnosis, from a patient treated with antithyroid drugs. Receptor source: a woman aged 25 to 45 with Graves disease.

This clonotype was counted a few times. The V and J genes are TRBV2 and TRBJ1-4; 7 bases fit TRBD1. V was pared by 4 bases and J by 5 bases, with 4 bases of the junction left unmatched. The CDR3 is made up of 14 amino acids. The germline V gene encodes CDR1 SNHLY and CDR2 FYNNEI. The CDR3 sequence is CASSGGQRNEKLFF. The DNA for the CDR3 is TGTGCCAGCAGTGGGGGACAGAGAAATGAAAAACTGTTTTTT. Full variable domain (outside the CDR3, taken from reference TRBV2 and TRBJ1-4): EPEVTQTPSHQVTQMGQEVILRCVPISNHLYFYWYRQILGQKVEFLVSFYNNEISEKSEIFDDQFSVERPDGSNFTLKIRSTKLEDSAMYFCASSGGQRNEKLFFGSGTQLSVL.

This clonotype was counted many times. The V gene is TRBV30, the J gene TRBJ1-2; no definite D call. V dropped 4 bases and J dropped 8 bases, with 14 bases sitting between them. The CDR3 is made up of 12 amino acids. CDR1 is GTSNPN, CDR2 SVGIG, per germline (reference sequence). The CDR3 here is CAWTLIAVGYTF. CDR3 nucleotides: TGTGCCTGGACTCTGATCGCAGTAGGCTACACCTTC.